The TCR beta chain under discussion was sequenced for a study of blood T cell repertoires in COVID-19. Whole-study context: The cDNA or gDNA used as material had been derived from T cells, B-cell-depleted T cells, or PBMCs.

This CDR3 is built from 19 residues. Clones were read by immunoSEQ multiplex PCR, and TCRdb kept only the in-frame ones, dropping some. The data show about 280,000 clones, about four fifths seen once. This rearrangement joins TRBV12-2 to TRBJ2-2; TRBD2 is the table's D call and was not checked against the DNA. TRBV12-2 is a recognized pseudogene. The receptor's source is a man aged 40-49 years who had been exposed to COVID-19. The sequencing input was PBMCs or T cells enriched from blood (not recorded which). This CDR3 reads CASRLFGLAGGPHTGELFF. The DNA of the CDR3 is TGTGCAAGTCGCTTATTCGGGCTAGCGGGAGGGCCCCACACCGGGGAGCTGTTTTTT.